These T cell receptor beta chains were read from a single sample in a study of blood T cell repertoires in COVID-19. Clones were read by immunoSEQ multiplex PCR, and TCRdb kept only the in-frame ones, dropping some. The sample has 300,000 or so clones; 80% to 90% are singletons. The sample was peripheral blood. The receptors were sampled from a woman between 45 and 65 years old with acute or convalescent COVID-19. The CDR3 runs from the conserved cysteine through the conserved F or W. A D gene is named only where the DNA matches it firmly. Clone size, where shown, is once, few, many, or a class for clones that have expanded.

J gene: TRBJ2-1; clone size: few; V gene: TRBV5-4; D gene: TRBD2; CDR3 DNA: TGTGCCAGCAGTTCGAGACTAGCGGGAGAGAATGAGCAGTTCTTC; CDR3 protein: CASSSRLAGENEQFF
J gene: TRBJ2-3; clone size: .; V gene: TRBV24-1; D gene: TRBD1; CDR3 DNA: TGTGCCACCAGTGACCCCGGACAGGGGGGAGATACGCAGTATTTT; CDR3 protein: CATSDPGQGGDTQYF
J gene: TRBJ2-7; clone size: .; V gene: TRBV6-1; D gene: .; CDR3 DNA: TGTGCCAGCAGTGAGCCCGGCTTGGGCAGGGAAACCTACGAGCAGTACTTC; CDR3 protein: CASSEPGLGRETYEQYF
J gene: TRBJ1-3; clone size: .; V gene: TRBV4-3; D gene: .; CDR3 DNA: TGCGCCAGCAGCCCTTATCTTGAAGGGGCTGGAAACACCATATATTTT; CDR3 protein: CASSPYLEGAGNTIYF
J gene: TRBJ1-6; clone size: .; V gene: TRBV3-1/TRBV3-2; D gene: TRBD1; CDR3 DNA: TGTGCCAGCAGCCGAGGACAGGGACTGAATTCACCCCTCCACTTT; CDR3 protein: CASSRGQGLNSPLHF
J gene: TRBJ2-1; clone size: .; V gene: TRBV7-2; D gene: .; CDR3 DNA: TGTGCCAGCAGCTTAATGGGGGCGCGGAATGAGCAGTTCTTC; CDR3 protein: CASSLMGARNEQFF
J gene: TRBJ1-1; clone size: .; V gene: TRBV4-1; D gene: .; CDR3 DNA: TGCGCCAGCAGCCACCCGGGAGGGCAGTCGAACACTGAAGCTTTCTTT; CDR3 protein: CASSHPGGQSNTEAFF
J gene: TRBJ1-6; clone size: .; V gene: TRBV12-3/TRBV12-4; D gene: .; CDR3 DNA: TGTGCCAGCAGTTTCGGAGCGGATTCACCCCTCCACTTT; CDR3 protein: CASSFGADSPLHF
J gene: TRBJ1-6; clone size: .; V gene: TRBV7-9; D gene: TRBD1; CDR3 DNA: TGTGCCAGCAGCTCATCAGGGGGGAATTCACCCCTCCACTTT; CDR3 protein: CASSSSGGNSPLHF
J gene: TRBJ1-1; clone size: few; V gene: TRBV10-2; D gene: .; CDR3 DNA: TGCGCCAGCAGGAAGCCTCAGGTGTCCACTGAAGCTTTCTTT; CDR3 protein: CASRKPQVSTEAFF
J gene: TRBJ2-3; clone size: .; V gene: TRBV5-1; D gene: TRBD2; CDR3 DNA: TGCGCCAGCAGCGGGCGGGGGCGGGGGGACGATACGCAGTATTTT; CDR3 protein: CASSGRGRGDDTQYF
J gene: TRBJ1-2; clone size: once; V gene: TRBV7-8; D gene: TRBD1; CDR3 DNA: TGTGCCAGCAGCTTCAACAGGGGCGGCTATGGCTACACCTTC; CDR3 protein: CASSFNRGGYGYTF
J gene: TRBJ1-2; clone size: .; V gene: TRBV10-1; D gene: .; CDR3 DNA: TGCGCCAGCAGTGAAGGGGGTAACTATGGCTACACCTTC; CDR3 protein: CASSEGGNYGYTF
J gene: TRBJ2-3; clone size: .; V gene: TRBV7-2; D gene: TRBD2; CDR3 DNA: TGTGCCACTACACTAGCGGGGGGTGGGATCCGCACAGATACGCAGTATTTT; CDR3 protein: CATTLAGGGIRTDTQYF
J gene: TRBJ2-7; clone size: once; V gene: TRBV19; D gene: TRBD1; CDR3 DNA: TGTGCCACGGTTGGGGGGACAGGGCCCTACGAGCAGTACTTC; CDR3 protein: CATVGGTGPYEQYF
J gene: TRBJ2-3; clone size: .; V gene: TRBV30; D gene: TRBD1; CDR3 DNA: TGTGCCTGGAGTGTATCGCGGTTTTTTACAGGGGGGACAGATACGCAGTATTTT; CDR3 protein: CAWSVSRFFTGGTDTQYF
J gene: TRBJ1-4; clone size: .; V gene: TRBV11-2; D gene: .; CDR3 DNA: TGTGCCAGCAGCTTAGTCCAGGGGTACGAAAAACTGTTTTTT; CDR3 protein: CASSLVQGYEKLFF
J gene: TRBJ2-5; clone size: .; V gene: TRBV5-4; D gene: .; CDR3 DNA: TGTGCCAGCACTTTAGACAACCACCAAGAGACCCAGTACTTC; CDR3 protein: CASTLDNHQETQYF
J gene: TRBJ1-2; clone size: .; V gene: TRBV5-1; D gene: .; CDR3 DNA: TGCGCCAGCAGCTTGGACATAAATAACTATGGCTACACCTTC; CDR3 protein: CASSLDINNYGYTF
J gene: TRBJ2-7; clone size: once; V gene: TRBV5-4; D gene: TRBD2; CDR3 DNA: TGTGCCAGCAGCATAGGACTAGCGGAAACCTACGAGCAGTACTTC; CDR3 protein: CASSIGLAETYEQYF
J gene: TRBJ2-2; clone size: .; V gene: TRBV7-2; D gene: .; CDR3 DNA: TGTGCCAGCAGCGCGGGACCCGGGGACGGGGAGCTGTTTTTT; CDR3 protein: CASSAGPGDGELFF
J gene: TRBJ1-1; clone size: .; V gene: TRBV2; D gene: .; CDR3 DNA: TGTGCCAGCAGTGAGTCAACGGGGGACACTGAAGCTTTCTTT; CDR3 protein: CASSESTGDTEAFF
J gene: TRBJ2-1; clone size: .; V gene: TRBV30; D gene: TRBD2; CDR3 DNA: TGTGCCTGGAGTTCTAGCGGGAGGATCGTTTGGGATGAGCAGTTCTTC; CDR3 protein: CAWSSSGRIVWDEQFF
J gene: TRBJ1-5; clone size: few; V gene: TRBV19; D gene: .; CDR3 DNA: TGTGCCAGTAGTGTGTGGCTTCAGCCCCAGCATTTT; CDR3 protein: CASSVWLQPQHF
J gene: TRBJ1-5; clone size: .; V gene: TRBV28; D gene: .; CDR3 DNA: TGTGCCAGCAGTTTACATCGCAGGGTCGGCTTTTCTAGCAATCAGCCCCAGCATTTT; CDR3 protein: CASSLHRRVGFSSNQPQHF
J gene: TRBJ2-5; clone size: .; V gene: TRBV7-3; D gene: TRBD2; CDR3 DNA: TGTGCCAGCAGCCTGACTAGCGGGACCTCCGTGACCCAGTACTTC; CDR3 protein: CASSLTSGTSVTQYF
J gene: TRBJ1-1; clone size: .; V gene: TRBV10-3; D gene: .; CDR3 DNA: TGTGCCACAGGCAAGGGGCAGGACACTGAAGCTTTCTTT; CDR3 protein: CATGKGQDTEAFF
J gene: TRBJ2-1; clone size: .; V gene: TRBV5-1; D gene: TRBD2; CDR3 DNA: TGCGCCAGCTCACGAGCGGGAGGGAACAATGAGCAGTTCTTC; CDR3 protein: CASSRAGGNNEQFF
J gene: TRBJ2-1; clone size: .; V gene: TRBV7-2; D gene: .; CDR3 DNA: TGTGCCAGCAGCTTATTTAGCGGAGAGCAGTTCTTC; CDR3 protein: CASSLFSGEQFF
J gene: TRBJ1-2; clone size: .; V gene: TRBV9; D gene: TRBD1; CDR3 DNA: TGTGCCAGCAGCGTAGGGGACAGGTTATATCATGGCTACACCTTC; CDR3 protein: CASSVGDRLYHGYTF
J gene: TRBJ2-5; clone size: once; V gene: TRBV10-2; D gene: TRBD1; CDR3 DNA: TGCGCCAGCACCAGACAGGGGGGGTCAGGCGAGACCCAGTACTTC; CDR3 protein: CASTRQGGSGETQYF
J gene: TRBJ2-7; clone size: .; V gene: TRBV2; D gene: TRBD1; CDR3 DNA: TGTGCCAGCAGTACACAGGGGAGCTCCTACGAGCAGTACTTC; CDR3 protein: CASSTQGSSYEQYF
J gene: TRBJ1-2; clone size: .; V gene: TRBV7-2; D gene: .; CDR3 DNA: TGTGCCAGCAGCTTTGTGGCTGGGGGGGGCTACACCTTC; CDR3 protein: CASSFVAGGGYTF
J gene: TRBJ2-3; clone size: .; V gene: TRBV6-5; D gene: .; CDR3 DNA: TGTGCCAGCAGTTACTCGAGAGGGGATACGCAGTATTTT; CDR3 protein: CASSYSRGDTQYF
J gene: TRBJ1-1; clone size: .; V gene: TRBV7-9; D gene: TRBD1; CDR3 DNA: TGTGCCAGCAGCCAGGACAGGGGGCGAGGAGAAACTGAAGCTTTCTTT; CDR3 protein: CASSQDRGRGETEAFF
J gene: TRBJ2-7; clone size: .; V gene: TRBV5-6; D gene: TRBD2; CDR3 DNA: TGTGCCAGCAGCCAAATAGCGGGAGGGCCCTCCTACGAGCAGTACTTC; CDR3 protein: CASSQIAGGPSYEQYF
J gene: TRBJ2-2; clone size: .; V gene: TRBV9; D gene: .; CDR3 DNA: TGTGCCAGCAGTACCTCGGGGGGCCTAGGGACCGGGGAGCTGTTTTTT; CDR3 protein: CASSTSGGLGTGELFF
J gene: TRBJ1-1; clone size: .; V gene: TRBV6-5; D gene: TRBD1; CDR3 DNA: TGTGCCAGCCGACAGGGCACTGAAGCTTTCTTT; CDR3 protein: CASRQGTEAFF
J gene: TRBJ2-1; clone size: .; V gene: TRBV6-5; D gene: TRBD1; CDR3 DNA: TGTGCCAGCAGTTACCCGTTGACAGGGAACAATGAGCAGTTCTTC; CDR3 protein: CASSYPLTGNNEQFF
J gene: TRBJ1-1; clone size: .; V gene: TRBV10-3; D gene: .; CDR3 DNA: TGTGCCATCAGCGGATTGGGGGGTACCGCTGAAGCTTTCTTT; CDR3 protein: CAISGLGGTAEAFF
J gene: TRBJ1-1; clone size: .; V gene: TRBV4-3; D gene: .; CDR3 DNA: TGCGCCAGCACCGGACAGAACACTGAAGCTTTCTTT; CDR3 protein: CASTGQNTEAFF
J gene: TRBJ1-3; clone size: .; V gene: TRBV10-3; D gene: .; CDR3 DNA: TGTGCCATCAGTGAGGGGCTAGGAAACACCATATATTTT; CDR3 protein: CAISEGLGNTIYF
J gene: TRBJ1-1; clone size: .; V gene: TRBV9; D gene: .; CDR3 DNA: TGTGCCAGCAGTCCCGGAGCTTCCGGTTGGGCTTTCTTT; CDR3 protein: CASSPGASGWAFF
J gene: TRBJ1-2; clone size: .; V gene: TRBV3-1/TRBV3-2; D gene: .; CDR3 DNA: TGTGCCAGCAGCCCGGGCAGGGACTATGGCTACACCTTC; CDR3 protein: CASSPGRDYGYTF
J gene: TRBJ1-1; clone size: .; V gene: TRBV5-4; D gene: .; CDR3 DNA: TGTGCCAGCAGCCAGAATGGTCGGGGGAATACTGAAGCTTTCTTT; CDR3 protein: CASSQNGRGNTEAFF
J gene: TRBJ1-5; clone size: few; V gene: TRBV4-1; D gene: TRBD1; CDR3 DNA: TGCGCCAGCAGCCCCGGGGCAGGGGGACAGCCCCAGCATTTT; CDR3 protein: CASSPGAGGQPQHF
J gene: TRBJ1-2; clone size: .; V gene: TRBV20-1; D gene: .; CDR3 DNA: TGCAGTGCTAGTCATCAGGGAAGGTATGGCTACACCTTC; CDR3 protein: CSASHQGRYGYTF
J gene: TRBJ1-1; clone size: .; V gene: TRBV3-1/TRBV3-2; D gene: TRBD1; CDR3 DNA: TGTGCCAGCAGCCAGAACAGGGGGGTAGCTGAAGCTTTCTTT; CDR3 protein: CASSQNRGVAEAFF
J gene: TRBJ1-6; clone size: once; V gene: TRBV19; D gene: TRBD1; CDR3 DNA: TGTGCCAGTAGTATCGACAGGGCCAGGACCTATAATTCACCCCTCCACTTT; CDR3 protein: CASSIDRARTYNSPLHF
J gene: TRBJ2-7; clone size: .; V gene: TRBV4-3; D gene: TRBD1; CDR3 DNA: TGCGCCAGCAGCCAAGGACAGGGGGGTCGCTACGAGCAGTACTTC; CDR3 protein: CASSQGQGGRYEQYF
J gene: TRBJ2-3; clone size: .; V gene: TRBV6-1; D gene: TRBD2; CDR3 DNA: TGTGCCAGCAGTGAGGGACTAGCGGGAGGGCCATATACGCAGTATTTT; CDR3 protein: CASSEGLAGGPYTQYF
J gene: TRBJ2-7; clone size: once; V gene: TRBV3-1/TRBV3-2; D gene: .; CDR3 DNA: TGTGCCAGCAGTATCAGGGGCCCCTACGAGCAGTACTTC; CDR3 protein: CASSIRGPYEQYF
J gene: TRBJ1-4; clone size: .; V gene: TRBV7-9; D gene: .; CDR3 DNA: TGTGCCAGCAGCTCGGGGGGCATAAATGAAAAACTGTTTTTT; CDR3 protein: CASSSGGINEKLFF
J gene: TRBJ2-2; clone size: .; V gene: TRBV2; D gene: TRBD1; CDR3 DNA: TGTGCCAGCAGCAGAGACAGGGTTGGCACCGGGGAGCTGTTTTTT; CDR3 protein: CASSRDRVGTGELFF